This T cell receptor beta chain emerged from a study of shared T cell receptors in the human thymus. Only in-frame clones appear in the TCRdb table, and some are missing; sequencing was by immunoSEQ multiplex PCR. The table shows about 660,000 clones, with approximately 88% occurring only once. This clone was picked up one time. This CDR3 is built from 15 residues. The germline V and J ends were trimmed by 1 base and 8 bases, with 17 bases remaining between them. The germline gives CDR1 SGHRS, CDR2 YFSETQ. These records were also assigned to another study, of human thymus T cells. This second study says: Gene usage for V and J segments appeared biased in thymic and blood repertoires.

The sequenced material came from thymocytes. The receptor comes from a boy younger than two with a congenital heart defect. This sequence joins TRBV5-1 and TRBJ2-3; the D gene is possibly TRBD2 (5 bases). The CDR3 region is CASSLSASSGVTQYF. For the CDR3, the DNA is TGCGCCAGCAGCTTGAGCGCGAGTTCCGGGGTTACGCAGTATTTT.